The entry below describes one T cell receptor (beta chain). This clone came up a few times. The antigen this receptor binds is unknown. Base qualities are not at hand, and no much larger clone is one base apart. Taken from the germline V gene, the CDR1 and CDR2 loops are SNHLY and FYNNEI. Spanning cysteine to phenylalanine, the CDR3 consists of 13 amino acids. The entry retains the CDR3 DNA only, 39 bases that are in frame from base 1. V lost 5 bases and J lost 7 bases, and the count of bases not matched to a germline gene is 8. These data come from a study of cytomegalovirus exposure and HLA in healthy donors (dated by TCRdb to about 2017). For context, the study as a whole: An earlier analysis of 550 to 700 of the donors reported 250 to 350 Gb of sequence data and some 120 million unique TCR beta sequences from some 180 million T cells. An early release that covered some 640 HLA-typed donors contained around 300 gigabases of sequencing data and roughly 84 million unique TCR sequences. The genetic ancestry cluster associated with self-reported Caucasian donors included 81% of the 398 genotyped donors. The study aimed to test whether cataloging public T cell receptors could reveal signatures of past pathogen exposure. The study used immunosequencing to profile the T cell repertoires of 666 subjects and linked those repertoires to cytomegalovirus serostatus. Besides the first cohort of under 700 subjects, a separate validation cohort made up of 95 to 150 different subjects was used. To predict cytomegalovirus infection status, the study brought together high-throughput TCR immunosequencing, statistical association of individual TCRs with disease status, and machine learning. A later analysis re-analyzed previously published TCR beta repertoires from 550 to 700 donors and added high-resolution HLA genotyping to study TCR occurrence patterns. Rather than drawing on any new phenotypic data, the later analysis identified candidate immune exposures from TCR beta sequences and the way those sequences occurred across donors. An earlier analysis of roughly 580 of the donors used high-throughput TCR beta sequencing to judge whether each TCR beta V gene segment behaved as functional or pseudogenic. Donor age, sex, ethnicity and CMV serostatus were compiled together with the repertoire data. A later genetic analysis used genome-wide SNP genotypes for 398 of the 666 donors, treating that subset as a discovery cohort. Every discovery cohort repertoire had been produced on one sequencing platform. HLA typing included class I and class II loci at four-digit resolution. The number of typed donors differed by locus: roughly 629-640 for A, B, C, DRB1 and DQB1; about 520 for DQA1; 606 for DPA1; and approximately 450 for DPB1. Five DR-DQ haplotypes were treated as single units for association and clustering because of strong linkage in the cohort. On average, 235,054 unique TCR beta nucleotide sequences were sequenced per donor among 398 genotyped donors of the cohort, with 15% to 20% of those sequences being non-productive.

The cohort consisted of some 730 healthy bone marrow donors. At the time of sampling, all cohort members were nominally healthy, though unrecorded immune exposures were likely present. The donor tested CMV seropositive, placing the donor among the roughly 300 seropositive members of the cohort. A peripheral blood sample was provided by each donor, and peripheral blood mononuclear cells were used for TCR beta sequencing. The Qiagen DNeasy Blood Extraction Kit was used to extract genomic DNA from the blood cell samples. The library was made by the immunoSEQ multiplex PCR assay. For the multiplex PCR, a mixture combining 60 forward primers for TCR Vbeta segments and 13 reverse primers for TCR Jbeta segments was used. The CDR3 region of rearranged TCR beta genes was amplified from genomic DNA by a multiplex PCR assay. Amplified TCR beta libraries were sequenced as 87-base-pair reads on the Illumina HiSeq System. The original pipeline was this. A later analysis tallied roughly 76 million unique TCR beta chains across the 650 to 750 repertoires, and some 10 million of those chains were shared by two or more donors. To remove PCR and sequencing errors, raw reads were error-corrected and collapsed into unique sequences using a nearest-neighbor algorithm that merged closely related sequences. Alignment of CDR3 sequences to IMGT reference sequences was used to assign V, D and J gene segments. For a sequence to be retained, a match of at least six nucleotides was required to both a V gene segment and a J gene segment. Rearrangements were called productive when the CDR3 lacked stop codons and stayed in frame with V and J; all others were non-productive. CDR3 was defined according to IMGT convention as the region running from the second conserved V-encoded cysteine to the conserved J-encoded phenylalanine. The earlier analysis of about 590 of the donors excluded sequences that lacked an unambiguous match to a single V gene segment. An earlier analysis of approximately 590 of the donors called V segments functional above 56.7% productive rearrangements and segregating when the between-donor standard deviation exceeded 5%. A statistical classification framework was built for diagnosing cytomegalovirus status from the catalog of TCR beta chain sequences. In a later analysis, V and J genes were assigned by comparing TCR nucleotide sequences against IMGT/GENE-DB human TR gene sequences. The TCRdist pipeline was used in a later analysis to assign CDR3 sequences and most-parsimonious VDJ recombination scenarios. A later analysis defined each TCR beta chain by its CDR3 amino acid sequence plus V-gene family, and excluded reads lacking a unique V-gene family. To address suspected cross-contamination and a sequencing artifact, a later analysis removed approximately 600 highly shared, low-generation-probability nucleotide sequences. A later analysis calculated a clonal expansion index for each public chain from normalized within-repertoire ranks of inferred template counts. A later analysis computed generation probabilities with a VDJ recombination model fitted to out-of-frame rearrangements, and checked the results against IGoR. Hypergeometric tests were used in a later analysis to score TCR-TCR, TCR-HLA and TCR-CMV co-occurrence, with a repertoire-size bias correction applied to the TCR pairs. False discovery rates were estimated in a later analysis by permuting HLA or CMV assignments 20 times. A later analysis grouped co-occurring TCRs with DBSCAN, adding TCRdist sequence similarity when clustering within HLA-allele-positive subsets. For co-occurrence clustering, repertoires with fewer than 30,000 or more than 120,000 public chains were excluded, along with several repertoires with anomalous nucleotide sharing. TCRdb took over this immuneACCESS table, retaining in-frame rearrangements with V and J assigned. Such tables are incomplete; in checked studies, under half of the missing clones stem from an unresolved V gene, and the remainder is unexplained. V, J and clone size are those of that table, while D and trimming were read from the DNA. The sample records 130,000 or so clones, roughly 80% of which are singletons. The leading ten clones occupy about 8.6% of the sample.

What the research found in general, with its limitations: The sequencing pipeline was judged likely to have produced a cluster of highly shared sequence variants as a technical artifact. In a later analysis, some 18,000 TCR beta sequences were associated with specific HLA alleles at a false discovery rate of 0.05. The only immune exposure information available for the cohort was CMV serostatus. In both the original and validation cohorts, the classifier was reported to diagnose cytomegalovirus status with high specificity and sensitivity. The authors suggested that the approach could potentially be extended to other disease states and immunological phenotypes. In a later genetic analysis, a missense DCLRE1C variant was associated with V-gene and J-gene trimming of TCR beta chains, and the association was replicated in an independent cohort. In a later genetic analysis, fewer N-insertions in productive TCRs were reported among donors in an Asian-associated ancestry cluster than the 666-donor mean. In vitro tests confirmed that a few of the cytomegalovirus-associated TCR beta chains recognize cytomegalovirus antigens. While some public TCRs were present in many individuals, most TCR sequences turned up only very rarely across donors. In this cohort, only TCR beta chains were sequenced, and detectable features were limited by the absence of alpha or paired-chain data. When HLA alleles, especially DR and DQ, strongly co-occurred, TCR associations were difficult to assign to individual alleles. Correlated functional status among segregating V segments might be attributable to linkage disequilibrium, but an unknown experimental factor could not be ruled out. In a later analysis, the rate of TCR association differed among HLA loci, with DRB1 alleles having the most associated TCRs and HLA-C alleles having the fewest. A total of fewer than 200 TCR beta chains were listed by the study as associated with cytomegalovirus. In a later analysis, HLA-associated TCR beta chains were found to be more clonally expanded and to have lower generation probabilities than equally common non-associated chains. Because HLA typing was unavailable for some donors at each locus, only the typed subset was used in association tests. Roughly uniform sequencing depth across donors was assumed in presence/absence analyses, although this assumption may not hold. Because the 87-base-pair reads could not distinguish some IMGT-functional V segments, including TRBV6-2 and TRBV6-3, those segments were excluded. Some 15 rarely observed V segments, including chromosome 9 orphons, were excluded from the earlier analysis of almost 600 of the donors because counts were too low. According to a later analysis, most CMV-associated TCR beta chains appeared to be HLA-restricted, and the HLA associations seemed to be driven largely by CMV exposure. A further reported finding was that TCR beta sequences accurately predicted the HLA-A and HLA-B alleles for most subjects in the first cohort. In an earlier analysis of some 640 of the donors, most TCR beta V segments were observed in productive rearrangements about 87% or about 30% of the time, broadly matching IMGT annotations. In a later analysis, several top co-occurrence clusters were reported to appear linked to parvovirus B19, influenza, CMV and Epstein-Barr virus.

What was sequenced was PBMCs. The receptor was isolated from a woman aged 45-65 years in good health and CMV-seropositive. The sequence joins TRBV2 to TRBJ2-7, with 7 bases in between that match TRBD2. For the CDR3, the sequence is CASSWGGVREQYF. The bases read TGTGCCAGCAGTTGGGGGGGGGTGCGGGAGCAGTACTTC.